The 20 T cell receptor beta chains given below trace back to one sample, sequenced in a study of radiotherapy plus CTLA-4 blockade in lung cancer. Repertoires were generated with immunoSEQ multiplex PCR, while TCRdb's copy carries only in-frame clones and drops some. The sample has roughly 90,000 clones, around 72% seen once; the top ten hold around 15%. The sequencing used peripheral blood, collected from a patient treated with radiotherapy plus ipilimumab. The source is a human donor with non-small cell lung cancer that progressed on radiotherapy plus ipilimumab.

The gene calls are TRBV28 and TRBJ2-7; perhaps TRBD1 as D (6 bases). V lost 1 base, J lost 7 bases, and 11 bases lay in between. CDR1 is MDHEN and CDR2 is SYDVKM in the germline V gene. This CDR3 region has 13 residues. CDR3 protein: CASSLYRVGEQYF. CDR3 in DNA: TGTGCCAGCAGTTTATACAGGGTCGGGGAGCAGTACTTC. Complete variable domain (other parts from reference TRBV28 and TRBJ2-7): DVKVTQSSRYLVKRTGEKVFLECVQDMDHENMFWYRQDPGLGLRLIYFSYDVKMKEKGDIPEGYSVSREKKERFSLILESASTNQTSMYLCASSLYRVGEQYFGPGTRLTVT.

V and J are TRBV13 and TRBJ2-7; no firm D call. The germline V and J ends were trimmed by 7 bases and 3 bases, with 22 bases remaining between them. The CDR3 length is 16 residues. CDR1 is PRHDT and CDR2 is FYEKMQ in the germline V gene (reference sequence). The CDR3 sequence: CASILPLELTIYEQYF. The CDR3 nucleotides are TGTGCCAGCATCCTCCCCCTAGAGCTTACAATCTACGAGCAGTACTTC.

V and J are TRBV2 and TRBJ1-1, with 7 bases that match TRBD1. Germline assignment: CDR1 SNHLY and CDR2 FYNNEI. The length of the CDR3 is 13 residues. The junction had 2 bases not matched to a gene; V was cut back by 6 bases and J by 1 base. The chain's CDR3 is CASRGQTNTEAFF. The DNA of the CDR3 is TGTGCCAGCAGGGGACAGACGAACACTGAAGCTTTCTTT.

This chain connects TRBV28 to TRBJ2-7, with 8 bases lining up with TRBD2. J was trimmed by 3 bases and V by 3 bases; bases with no gene match: 13. The germline CDR1 and CDR2 sequences are MDHEN and SYDVKM. The CDR3 is 17 amino acids. The CDR3 is CASSLNPGREEYYEQYF. The CDR3 DNA reads as TGTGCCAGCAGTTTGAACCCGGGGCGGGAGGAATACTACGAGCAGTACTTC.

The V gene is TRBV5-5, the J gene TRBJ2-1; D is uncertain. This CDR3 spans 12 amino acids. Germline CDR1 is SGHKS and CDR2 is YYEKEE (reference sequence). Trimming pared 4 bases from V and 10 bases from J, leaving 12 bases between. CDR3 loop: CASSQYSGEQFF. The CDR3 region has the DNA TGTGCCAGCAGCCAGTACAGTGGGGAGCAGTTCTTC.

The chain has TRBV4-1 and TRBJ1-1; D may be TRBD1 (5 bases). V was cut by 0 bases and J by 4 bases, with 15 bases left in between. The CDR3 is made up of 16 amino acids. CDR1 and CDR2 from the germline V gene are MGHRA and YSYEKL. CDR3 sequence reads: CASSQDLLTRGTEAFF. The DNA of the CDR3 is TGCGCCAGCAGCCAAGACCTTCTGACGAGGGGCACTGAAGCTTTCTTT.

The V gene is TRBV6-5, the J gene TRBJ1-2, with D uncertain. CDR3 size: 12 residues. Trimming took 6 bases from V and 7 from J, leaving 12 bases between them. Germline CDR1 reads MNHEY; CDR2 reads SVGAGI. The chain's CDR3 is CASRNPFRGYTF. CDR3 bases: TGTGCCAGCAGAAACCCCTTTCGTGGCTACACCTTC.

The chain employs TRBV4-3 and TRBJ2-5, with TRBD1 as a possible D gene (6 bases). The CDR3 is made up of 15 amino acids. Germline CDR1 and CDR2: LGHNA and YSLEER. V was trimmed by 4 bases and J by 5 bases, leaving 17 bases between them. In DNA, the CDR3 is TGCGCCAGCAGCCCCGGAGATGGGGGCGCCGAGACCCAGTACTTC. Residues: CASSPGDGGAETQYF.

The chain combines TRBV18 with TRBJ1-1; D perhaps matches TRBD1 (5 bases). The CDR3 length is 18 residues. V lost 5 bases and J lost 0, with 22 bases in between. Germline V gene data show CDR1 as KGHSH and CDR2 as LQKENI. In nucleotides, the CDR3 is TGTGCCAGCTCATCACTCCTTCGCAGGGAGGACATGAACACTGAAGCTTTCTTT. It yields the protein CASSSLLRREDMNTEAFF.

This clone was recorded many times. The rearrangement joins TRBV28 to TRBJ2-7, with 9 nucleotides matching TRBD2. V trimming: 3 bases; J trimming: 6 bases; junction bases outside the gene matches: 6. Looked up from germline, CDR1 is MDHEN and CDR2 is SYDVKM. The CDR3 has 14 residues. The CDR3 nucleotides are TGTGCCAGCAGTTTGGCGGGAGGGCCAGGCGAGCAGTACTTC. It encodes CASSLAGGPGEQYF.

J is TRBJ1-3 and V is TRBV4-3; D not certain. The CDR3 is 13 amino acids. V was pared by 0 bases and J by 4 bases, with 4 bases between. CDR1 LGHNA and CDR2 YSLEER come from the germline V gene. CDR3 residues: CASSQEMGNTIYF. The CDR3 bases are TGCGCCAGCAGCCAAGAGATGGGAAACACCATATATTTT.

The CDR3 is CASSLERTPAYEQYF. The CDR3 nucleotides read TGTGCCAGCAGCTTAGAAAGAACACCTGCCTACGAGCAGTACTTC. The chain recombines TRBV11-2 with TRBJ2-7; D ambiguous. The CDR3 has 15 amino acids. Trimming took 0 bases from V and 2 from J, leaving 11 bases between them. Germline CDR1 SGHAT, CDR2 FQNNGV.

This clone is a singleton in its sample. The chain is built from TRBV5-4 and TRBJ1-3; the D gene is possibly TRBD1 (6 bases). The CDR3 is made up of 14 amino acids. In germline, CDR1 is SGHNT, CDR2 YYREEE (reference sequence). V was cut by 4 bases and J by 0 bases, with 8 bases left in between. This chain's CDR3 is CASSPDSSGNTIYF. The DNA of the CDR3 is TGTGCCAGCAGCCCGGACAGCTCTGGAAACACCATATATTTT.

The CDR3 region is CSVGGKALAGLTDTQYF. The CDR3 DNA reads TGCAGCGTTGGGGGAAAAGCTTTGGCAGGGTTAACAGATACGCAGTATTTT. The rearrangement uses TRBV29-1 and TRBJ2-3; tentatively, D is TRBD1 (5 bases). The CDR3 has 17 amino acids. Germline V gene lookup returns CDR1 SQVTM and CDR2 ANQGSEA. V dropped 4 bases and J dropped 3 bases, with 23 bases sitting between them.

This chain links TRBV11-2 with TRBJ1-5, with D unclear. V lost 2 bases to trimming and J lost 3 bases, with 14 bases between them. Germline V gene data show CDR1 as SGHAT and CDR2 as FQNNGV. The CDR3 totals 16 residues. The CDR3 DNA reads TGTGCCAGCAGCTTATTTAGGGCCTCCTTCAATCAGCCCCAGCATTTT. Protein: CASSLFRASFNQPQHF.

The CDR3 here is CASSSRTGGTYEQYF. The CDR3 DNA sequence: TGTGCCAGCAGTTCTCGGACAGGGGGCACCTACGAGCAGTACTTC. The gene calls are TRBV6-1 and TRBJ2-7; 11 bases map to TRBD1. The CDR3 is made up of 15 amino acids. The germline CDR1 and CDR2 sequences are MNHNS and SASEGT. Trimming took 5 bases from V and 2 from J; bases not matched to a gene: 5.

This clone has a single count. The V and J genes are TRBV11-3 and TRBJ2-2; 13 bases match TRBD2. The CDR3 length is 18 residues. The trim removed 5 bases at V and 4 bases at J, leaving 10 bases unmatched. Germline V CDR1 and CDR2: SGHNT, YENEEA. Written as DNA, the CDR3 is TGTGCCAGCAGCACCCGGACTAGCGGGAGCGGGAGCACCGGGGAGCTGTTTTTT. Its translation is CASSTRTSGSGSTGELFF.

The V call is TRBV19, the J call TRBJ2-7; D may be TRBD1 (6 bases). Germline lookup yields CDR1 LNHDA and CDR2 SQIVND (reference sequence). The CDR3 runs to 13 residues. Trimming left V 3 bases short and J 5 bases short, with 11 bases between. CDR3 sequence (DNA): TGTGCCAGTAGTATTAGCTCAGGGGACGAGCAGTACTTC. This codes for CASSISSGDEQYF.

The chain uses TRBV28 and TRBJ2-5, with D unclear. The CDR3 is made up of 16 amino acids. Per the germline V gene, CDR1 is MDHEN and CDR2 is SYDVKM. Trimming stripped 4 bases from V and 2 bases from J, with 17 bases between. This CDR3 reads CASSSRPPVGQETQYF. DNA for the CDR3: TGTGCCAGCAGTTCCCGCCCCCCCGTGGGGCAAGAGACCCAGTACTTC.

The sample holds a few counts of this clone. The chain employs TRBV13 and TRBJ2-5; 7 bases map to TRBD2. Trimming cost V 2 bases and J 5 bases; bases outside gene matches: 8. CDR1 is PRHDT, CDR2 FYEKMQ, per germline (reference sequence). The CDR3 consists of 15 residues. Here the CDR3 reads CASSLLSSGAETQYF. DNA of the CDR3: TGTGCCAGCAGCTTATTAAGCAGCGGGGCGGAGACCCAGTACTTC.